Below, 20 T cell receptor beta chains from the same sample are listed, as sequenced in a study of long-term antiretroviral therapy in people with HIV. This was the immunoSEQ v3.0 assay at survey level. Sequencing was performed with immunoSEQ multiplex PCR; in TCRdb, only in-frame clones are kept and a portion is missing. Here the sample spans roughly 17,000 clones, more than 85% being singletons. Sequencing used unsorted PBMCs, obtained 0.3 years after starting antiretroviral therapy. The receptors derive from a man aged 60 to 75 with HIV.

The chain employs TRBV7-9 and TRBJ1-3; D gene unclear. The CDR3 extends over 12 amino acids. Germline V gene data show CDR1 as SEHNR and CDR2 as FQNEAQ (reference sequence). V dropped 3 bases and J dropped 0 bases, with 0 bases sitting between them. The CDR3 protein is CASSFSGNTIYF. In DNA, the CDR3 is TGTGCCAGCAGCTTCTCTGGAAACACCATATATTTT. Full variable domain (missing parts from reference TRBV7-9 and TRBJ1-3): DTGVSQNPRHKITKRGQNVTFRCDPISEHNRLYWYRQTLGQGPEFLTYFQNEAQLEKSRLLSDRFSAERPKGSFSTLEIQRTEQGDSAMYLCASSFSGNTIYFGEGSWLTVV.

In this sample, this clone turned up once. This chain uses TRBV5-4 with TRBJ1-3; D unresolved. This CDR3 region has 11 residues. The germline gives CDR1 SGHNT, CDR2 YYREEE (reference sequence). V was trimmed by 6 bases and J by 0 bases, leaving 1 base between them. CDR3 sequence (DNA): TGTGCCAGCATCTCTGGAAACACCATATATTTT. Amino acids: CASISGNTIYF.

The J gene is TRBJ2-7, the V gene TRBV9, with 10 bases lining up with TRBD1. The CDR3 is 15 amino acids. CDR1 is SGDLS, CDR2 YYNGEE, per germline. J lost 5 bases, V lost 2 bases, and 7 bases had no gene match. In DNA, the CDR3 is TGTGCCAGCAGCGTTCTGACAGGGGGCTTCAACGAGCAGTACTTC. Its protein is CASSVLTGGFNEQYF.

The chain is built from TRBV10-3 and TRBJ2-7, with TRBD1 matching over 8 bases. J was trimmed by 5 bases and V by 7 bases; bases with no gene match: 10. CDR3 length: 14 residues. CDR1 and CDR2 from the germline V gene are ENHRY and SYGVKD. Here the CDR3 reads CAITPRTGLDEQYF. In DNA form, the CDR3 reads TGTGCCATCACCCCCCGGACAGGGTTGGACGAGCAGTACTTC.

V and J are TRBV6-5 and TRBJ2-5, with D possibly called TRBD1 or TRBD2 (5 bases each). Germline loops: CDR1 MNHEY, CDR2 SVGAGI. This CDR3 contains 14 residues. V dropped 5 bases and J dropped 9 bases, with 19 bases sitting between them. This CDR3 is CASSPRVPGTAQYF. DNA of the CDR3: TGTGCCAGCAGTCCCCGGGTCCCCGGGACGGCCCAGTACTTC.

V usage is TRBV7-3 and J usage is TRBJ1-1; D possibly corresponds to TRBD1 (5 bases). The CDR3 is made up of 16 amino acids. In germline, CDR1 is SGHTA, CDR2 FQGTGA. Trimming shortened V by 2 bases and J by 1 base, and 14 bases separated the two germline ends. DNA for the CDR3: TGTGCCAGCAGCTTACAGGGCGCTGACCAGAACACTGAAGCTTTCTTT. Translation: CASSLQGADQNTEAFF.

The CDR3 sequence is CASSLEGAQGYTF. Here the CDR3 DNA reads TGCGCCAGCAGCTTGGAGGGGGCGCAAGGCTACACCTTC. J is TRBJ1-2 and V is TRBV5-1; 7 bases fit TRBD1. J lost 8 bases, V lost 0 bases, and 4 bases had no gene match. The CDR3 totals 13 residues. Germline CDR1 SGHRS, CDR2 YFSETQ.

The rearrangement joins TRBV14 to TRBJ2-7; D unclear. CDR1 and CDR2 (germline): SGHDN, FVKESK. Trimming removed 4 bases from V and 2 bases from J, with 6 bases in between. CDR3 length: 12 residues. The CDR3 sequence: CASSLMPYEQYF. In DNA, the CDR3 is TGTGCCAGCAGCCTGATGCCCTACGAGCAGTACTTC.

The rearrangement joins TRBV5-5 to TRBJ1-2; 9 bases are a match to TRBD1. Trimming removed 4 bases from V and 3 bases from J; junction bases left unmatched: 7. This CDR3 has 15 residues. Germline V lookup: CDR1 SGHKS, CDR2 YYEKEE (reference sequence). CDR3 sequence reads: CASSPGQGTDYGYTF. The CDR3 nucleotides read TGTGCCAGCAGCCCCGGACAGGGGACGGACTATGGCTACACCTTC. The full variable domain, with the rest looked up from reference TRBV5-5 and TRBJ1-2, is DAGVTQSPTHLIKTRGQQVTLRCSPISGHKSVSWYQQVLGQGPQFIFQYYEKEERGRGNFPDRFSARQFPNYSSELNVNALLLGDSALYLCASSPGQGTDYGYTFGSGTRLTVV.

The chain uses TRBV5-1 and TRBJ2-2; weak D call: TRBD1 (5 bases). Germline V gene data show CDR1 as SGHRS and CDR2 as YFSETQ. CDR3 length equals 12 residues. V was trimmed by 4 bases and J by 7 bases, leaving 8 bases between them. CDR3 in amino acids: CASSRTGGELFF. CDR3 DNA sequence: TGCGCCAGCAGCAGAACAGGCGGGGAGCTGTTTTTT.

The V gene is TRBV18, the J gene TRBJ2-3; D is unclear. V was cut by 2 bases and J by 1 base, with 10 bases left in between. Germline V CDR1 and CDR2: KGHSH, LQKENI. CDR3 length: 15 amino acids. CDR3 in amino acids: CASSPTGFRTDTQYF. The CDR3 DNA reads as TGTGCCAGCTCACCAACCGGGTTCCGCACAGATACGCAGTATTTT.

The sample holds one count of this clone. The V call is TRBV27, the J call TRBJ2-5; D is unresolved. The germline V gene has CDR1 MNHEY and CDR2 SMNVEV (reference sequence). The CDR3 runs 15 residues. V gave up 5 bases and J gave up 0 bases, with 13 bases separating them. The CDR3 loop is CASSRYRRDQETQYF. The CDR3 region has the DNA TGTGCCAGCAGTCGATACCGACGGGACCAAGAGACCCAGTACTTC.

This sequence joins TRBV7-8 and TRBJ1-1; D is uncertain. Germline values: CDR1 SGHVS, CDR2 FQNEAQ. V was trimmed by 5 bases and J by 4 bases, leaving 20 bases between them. The length of the CDR3 is 16 residues. CDR3 protein: CASSPLGARSLTEAFF. Here the CDR3 DNA reads TGTGCCAGCAGCCCACTAGGAGCTCGCAGTCTCACTGAAGCTTTCTTT.

This rearrangement joins TRBV18 to TRBJ1-1; D is undetermined. Per the germline V gene, CDR1 is KGHSH and CDR2 is LQKENI. Trimming left V 2 bases short and J 2 bases short, with 9 bases between. CDR3 length equals 14 residues. The CDR3 region has the DNA TGTGCCAGCTCACCAGGTTCAGGTAACACTGAAGCTTTCTTT. The encoded protein is CASSPGSGNTEAFF.

DNA for the CDR3: TGTGCCAGCAGGGGACGGGACTATAATTCACCCCTCCACTTT. It encodes CASRGRDYNSPLHF. J is TRBJ1-6 and V is TRBV7-8; a weak D match, TRBD1 (5 bases). CDR1 is SGHVS, CDR2 FQNEAQ, per germline. The CDR3 loop spans 14 amino acids. The ends were cut back, 6 bases at V and 3 bases at J, with 9 bases in the middle. The entire variable domain, with the rest obtained from reference TRBV7-8 and TRBJ1-6, is as follows: GAGVSQSPRYKVAKRGQDVALRCDPISGHVSLFWYQQALGQGPEFLTYFQNEAQLDKSGLPSDRFFAERPEGSVSTLKIQRTQQEDSAVYLCASRGRDYNSPLHFGNGTRLTVT.

The gene calls are TRBV5-4 and TRBJ1-1; possible D gene TRBD1, 5 bases. This CDR3 contains 12 residues. Germline V gives CDR1 SGHNT, CDR2 YYREEE (reference sequence). Between the trimmed V and J ends, which lost 3 bases and 11 bases, there was a span of 14 bases. The CDR3 reads CASSSVGLRAFF. The CDR3 DNA reads as TGTGCCAGCAGCTCGGTGGGGCTAAGGGCTTTCTTT.

The DNA for the CDR3 is TGTGCCAGCACAACTACTAGCGGGAGTATCGCCTACGAGCAGTACTTC. Protein: CASTTTSGSIAYEQYF. The chain recombines TRBV18 with TRBJ2-7; TRBD2 agrees at 11 bases. Losses at the gene ends were 8 bases for V and 2 bases for J; bases not matched to a gene: 11. The CDR3 has 16 residues. CDR1 is KGHSH and CDR2 is LQKENI in the germline V gene.

The genes are TRBV29-1 and TRBJ2-3; 10 nucleotides align to TRBD1. The CDR3 totals 10 residues. Germline values: CDR1 SQVTM, CDR2 ANQGSEA. Trimming removed 6 bases from V and 14 bases from J; junction bases left unmatched: 5. In DNA, the CDR3 is TGCAGCGTGCCGGGACAGGGGTTGTATTTT. It encodes CSVPGQGLYF.

The J gene is TRBJ2-7, the V gene TRBV9; TRBD2 aligns across 13 bases. The CDR3 contains 16 residues. Germline V lookup: CDR1 SGDLS, CDR2 YYNGEE. V dropped 4 bases and J dropped 5; count of bases not matched to a gene: 9. CDR3 DNA sequence: TGTGCCAGCAGCCTCGGGGGACTAGCGGGAATCGACGAGCAGTACTTC. Its protein is CASSLGGLAGIDEQYF.

The genes are TRBV2 and TRBJ2-1, with D possibly TRBD2 on 5 matching bases. The V end was cut by 2 bases, the J end by 6 bases, with 11 bases between. Germline V gene data show CDR1 as SNHLY and CDR2 as FYNNEI. The CDR3 covers 14 residues. CDR3 sequence reads: CASSERASFNEQFF. The CDR3 bases are TGTGCCAGCAGTGAACGGGCTAGCTTCAATGAGCAGTTCTTC.